The 12 T cell receptor beta chains below come from one sample, sequenced in a study of blood T cell repertoires in COVID-19. Produced via immunoSEQ multiplex PCR; TCRdb's table is partial and in-frame only. The data show about 250,000 clones, about four fifths seen once. The sequenced material came from peripheral blood. Receptors originate from a man at least 80 years old with acute or convalescent COVID-19.

This clone was recorded once. It may be a read error: a sequence one base away is much more abundant. The V call is TRBV14, the J call TRBJ2-7; 11 bases fit TRBD2. The CDR3 has 14 residues. V dropped 4 bases and J dropped 3; count of bases not matched to a gene: 2. From germline, CDR1 is SGHDN and CDR2 FVKESK. CDR3 sequence (DNA): TGTGCCAGCAGCCTCGGGACTAGCGGCTACGAGCAGTACTTC. It translates to CASSLGTSGYEQYF.

The rearrangement links TRBV5-1 to TRBJ1-3, with 8 bases that match TRBD1. Trimming took 0 bases from V and 3 from J; bases not matched to a gene: 2. Germline V gene sequence: CDR1 SGHRS, CDR2 YFSETQ. The CDR3 consists of 15 residues. This CDR3 reads CASSLGTGFGNTIYF. In DNA form, the CDR3 reads TGCGCCAGCAGCTTGGGGACAGGGTTTGGAAACACCATATATTTT. Supplemented by reference TRBV5-1 and TRBJ1-3, the full variable domain reads KAGVTQTPRYLIKTRGQQVTLSCSPISGHRSVSWYQQTPGQGLQFLFEYFSETQRNKGNFPGRFSGRQFSNSRSEMNVSTLELGDSALYLCASSLGTGFGNTIYFGEGSWLTVV.

The V and J genes are TRBV10-3 and TRBJ2-1; 11 nucleotides align to TRBD2. J gave up 3 bases and V 0 bases, and 1 base lay outside the gene matches. The germline CDR1 and CDR2 sequences are ENHRY and SYGVKD. CDR3 size: 16 residues. DNA of the CDR3: TGTGCCATCAGTGAGTCGGGGACTAGCGGCTACAATGAGCAGTTCTTC. This encodes CAISESGTSGYNEQFF.

This sequence joins TRBV30 and TRBJ2-2, with 13 nucleotides matching TRBD2. The CDR3 loop spans 17 amino acids. V lost 4 bases to trimming and J lost 7 bases; unmatched junction nucleotides: 12. Germline V gene data show CDR1 as GTSNPN and CDR2 as SVGIG (reference sequence). As DNA, the CDR3 is TGTGCCTGGACTGTATCCGGGACTAGCGGGATTGTCGGGGAGCTGTTTTTT. Translating gives CAWTVSGTSGIVGELFF.

The genes are TRBV9 and TRBJ2-1; D remains ambiguous. V gave up 4 bases and J gave up 8 bases, with 16 bases separating them. This CDR3 is built from 14 residues. Germline V gene lookup returns CDR1 SGDLS and CDR2 YYNGEE. The DNA for the CDR3 is TGTGCCAGCAGCCCTACCGTGGTGATCGATGAGCAGTTCTTC. Translation: CASSPTVVIDEQFF. Combining the CDR3 with reference TRBV9 and TRBJ2-1 gives the whole variable domain DSGVTQTPKHLITATGQRVTLRCSPRSGDLSVYWYQQSLDQGLQFLIQYYNGEERAKGNILERFSAQQFPDLHSELNLSSLELGDSALYFCASSPTVVIDEQFFGPGTRLTVL.

The chain couples TRBV6-6 to TRBJ2-6; D is possibly TRBD2 (6 bases). Trimming took 2 bases from V and 1 from J, leaving 6 bases between them. The CDR3 covers 15 residues. CDR1 and CDR2 (germline): MNHNY, SVGAGI (reference sequence). The DNA of the CDR3 is TGTGCCAGCAGTTACGGGGGGTCTGGGGCCAACGTCCTGACTTTC. It encodes CASSYGGSGANVLTF.

This clone is a singleton in its sample. The genes are TRBV7-2 and TRBJ1-5, with D perhaps TRBD1 (5 bases). This CDR3 has 15 amino acids. The V gene lost 5 bases and the J gene lost 1 base, with 12 bases spanning the gap. Germline loops: CDR1 SGHTA, CDR2 FQGNSA. CDR3 coding DNA: TGTGCCAGCAGCATCAGGGTTGTGAGCAATCAGCCCCAGCATTTT. This sequence encodes CASSIRVVSNQPQHF.

This clone occurred a few times. The V gene is TRBV4-1, the J gene TRBJ2-7; TRBD2 matches at 7 bases. V lost 1 base and J lost 6; bases outside the gene matches: 9. The CDR3 consists of 15 residues. Germline CDR1 is MGHRA and CDR2 is YSYEKL. The DNA of the CDR3 is TGCGCCAGCAGCCAAGCATTTGCGGGAGTGGTCGAGCAGTACTTC. Its translation is CASSQAFAGVVEQYF.

The V gene is TRBV18, the J gene TRBJ2-1; D ambiguous. Trimming stripped 6 bases from V and 8 bases from J, with 11 bases between. CDR3 length equals 12 residues. Germline V gives CDR1 KGHSH, CDR2 LQKENI. The chain's CDR3 is CASSPGRYEQFF. CDR3 nucleotide sequence: TGTGCCAGCTCCCCTGGTCGGTATGAGCAGTTCTTC. Full variable domain (missing parts from reference TRBV18 and TRBJ2-1): NAGVMQNPRHLVRRRGQEARLRCSPMKGHSHVYWYRQLPEEGLKFMVYLQKENIIDESGMPKERFSAEFPKEGPSILRIQQVVRGDSAAYFCASSPGRYEQFFGPGTRLTVL.

The gene calls are TRBV19 and TRBJ1-6; perhaps TRBD1 as D (6 bases). CDR1 is LNHDA and CDR2 is SQIVND in the germline V gene (reference sequence). The CDR3 is 14 residues long. The V end was cut by 5 bases, the J end by 9 bases, with 14 bases between. The CDR3 DNA sequence: TGTGCCAGTAGTGAGCAGGGGAATCGTTCACCCCTCCACTTT. Protein product: CASSEQGNRSPLHF.

This clone has a single count. The CDR3 DNA reads as TGTGCCAGCAGCTTAGGATCGGTTACAGATACGCAGTATTTT. Residues: CASSLGSVTDTQYF. The chain recombines TRBV11-3 with TRBJ2-3; D unclear. The length of the CDR3 is 14 residues. Germline V gene sequence: CDR1 SGHNT, CDR2 YENEEA. The V and J ends lost 1 base and 3 bases respectively, with 8 bases between them.

The chain links TRBV27 to TRBJ2-2, with 8 bases lining up with TRBD2. Germline-derived CDR1 and CDR2 are MNHEY and SMNVEV (reference sequence). V was clipped by 5 bases and J by 5 bases; unmatched bases: 7. This CDR3 spans 15 amino acids. CDR3 coding DNA: TGTGCCAGCAGTCCCGGGACTAGACCAACCGGGGAGCTGTTTTTT. It specifies CASSPGTRPTGELFF.